This entry lists 21 T cell receptor beta chains sequenced from one sample in a study of shared clonotypes between healthy human individuals (dated by TCRdb to 2020 to 2022). The library was made by the immunoSEQ multiplex PCR assay. What TCRdb holds here is the immuneACCESS table cut down to in-frame rearrangements. Part of the clones is not present; checked against another copy, under half of the missing clones reflect an unresolved V gene, and the others are unexplained. This sample comprises some 2 million clones, 95% of them detected only once. In total, the top ten clones hold about 0.13% of the sample. The sample was naive CD4+ T cells sorted from blood. The sample's cell subset or site label is to be understood as: CD45RA+ positively selected. The receptors here all came from a man aged 18 to 35 in good health.

CDR3 amino acids: CASSLAARDRVANTEAFF. As DNA, the CDR3 is TGTGCCAGCAGCTTAGCTGCGCGGGACAGGGTGGCGAACACTGAAGCTTTCTTT. The chain couples TRBV11-2 to TRBJ1-1, with TRBD1 matching over 9 bases. Germline V gene lookup returns CDR1 SGHAT and CDR2 FQNNGV. The CDR3 loop spans 18 amino acids. V trimming: 1 base; J trimming: 1 base; junction bases outside the gene matches: 10. Complete variable domain (other parts from reference TRBV11-2 and TRBJ1-1): EAGVAQSPRYKIIEKRQSVAFWCNPISGHATLYWYQQILGQGPKLLIQFQNNGVVDDSQLPKDRFSAERLKGVDSTLKIQPAKLEDSAVYLCASSLAARDRVANTEAFFGQGTRLTVV.

V and J are TRBV30 and TRBJ1-3; D is undetermined. Germline V CDR1 and CDR2: GTSNPN, SVGIG (reference sequence). V was shortened by 2 bases and J by 0 bases, with 8 bases between the two germline ends. The CDR3 contains 14 residues. In nucleotides, the CDR3 is TGTGCCTGGAGTAACGGCCGCTCTGGAAACACCATATATTTT. Its protein is CAWSNGRSGNTIYF.

Worth noting for this clone: This CDR3 is also generated by other DNA sequences in the sample. The CDR3 DNA is TGTGCCAGCAGTTCCTATGGCTACACCTTC. This encodes CASSSYGYTF. The chain recombines TRBV28 with TRBJ1-2; D gene unclear. This CDR3 is 10 amino acids long. V was pared by 4 bases and J by 4 bases, with 1 base between. From germline, CDR1 is MDHEN and CDR2 SYDVKM.

This clone was recorded once. The rearrangement links TRBV11-2 to TRBJ2-3; 7 bases are a match to TRBD2. CDR1 is SGHAT, CDR2 FQNNGV, per germline. The CDR3 loop spans 16 amino acids. The V and J ends lost 4 bases and 1 base, in that order; junction bases with no gene match: 8. The CDR3 DNA reads TGTGCCAGCAGCTCCAAGAATGGGGGGGGCACAGATACGCAGTATTTT. It specifies CASSSKNGGGTDTQYF.

This chain joins TRBV6-5 and TRBJ1-1; weak D call: TRBD1 (5 bases). The V end was cut by 3 bases, the J end by 6 bases, with 20 bases between. This CDR3 has 16 amino acids. Germline CDR1 is MNHEY and CDR2 is SVGAGI. CDR3 DNA sequence: TGTGCCAGCAGTTATTTCAGGGCGGGAAGACCCCCTGAAGCTTTCTTT. Residues: CASSYFRAGRPPEAFF.

This clone was counted a single time. The V and J genes are TRBV28 and TRBJ1-4; 7 nucleotides match TRBD1. Trimming cost V 3 bases and J 8 bases; bases outside gene matches: 6. This CDR3 has 14 amino acids. Per the germline V gene, CDR1 is MDHEN and CDR2 is SYDVKM. The DNA of the CDR3 is TGTGCCAGCAGTTTGGGGGCAGGGGGGGAAAAACTGTTTTTT. Its translation is CASSLGAGGEKLFF.

This chain connects TRBV27 to TRBJ2-2; TRBD1 matches at 7 bases. Germline loops: CDR1 MNHEY, CDR2 SMNVEV (reference sequence). CDR3 length equals 19 residues. V trimming: 3 bases; J trimming: 7 bases; junction bases outside the gene matches: 20. This chain's CDR3 is CASSFSSSTGNGRDGELFF. For the CDR3, the DNA is TGTGCCAGCAGTTTTTCTTCCTCGACAGGGAACGGTCGTGACGGGGAGCTGTTTTTT.

This clone was counted ten times or more. This chain links TRBV10-3 with TRBJ2-5; either TRBD1 or TRBD2 may fit D (5 bases each). V gave up 0 bases and J gave up 0 bases, with 5 bases separating them. Germline CDR1 and CDR2: ENHRY and SYGVKD. This CDR3 contains 14 residues. The CDR3 sequence is CAISESGDQETQYF. The CDR3 nucleotides are TGTGCCATCAGTGAGTCGGGGGACCAAGAGACCCAGTACTTC.

The rearrangement uses TRBV6-4 and TRBJ2-1; D is unclear. The V end lost 6 bases, the J end lost 10 bases, and 19 bases lay between the germline ends. The CDR3 has 14 residues. Per the germline V gene, CDR1 is MRHNA and CDR2 is SNTAGT. The CDR3 bases are TGTGCCAGCAGCCCTTTTCATTTGTCGCTCGAGCAGTTCTTC. This sequence encodes CASSPFHLSLEQFF.

The chain has TRBV28 and TRBJ1-3; D uncertain. Germline CDR1 reads MDHEN; CDR2 reads SYDVKM. V was trimmed by 4 bases and J by 2 bases, leaving 12 bases between them. The CDR3 contains 15 residues. CDR3 loop: CASSSARGTGNTIYF. DNA of the CDR3: TGTGCCAGCAGTTCCGCTCGAGGAACTGGAAACACCATATATTTT.

J is TRBJ1-4 and V is TRBV5-1; TRBD1 might be the D (6 bases). This CDR3 comprises 16 residues. Germline V CDR1 and CDR2: SGHRS, YFSETQ. Between the trimmed V and J ends, which lost 4 bases and 0 bases, there was a span of 13 bases. The CDR3 loop reads CASSTQGRTTNEKLFF. Written as DNA, the CDR3 is TGCGCCAGCAGCACCCAGGGGCGAACAACTAATGAAAAACTGTTTTTT.

Notes on this clone: This sample includes further DNA sequences coding for the same CDR3. The rearrangement uses TRBV7-9 and TRBJ1-4, with 9 bases that match TRBD1. V dropped 5 bases and J dropped 6; count of bases not matched to a gene: 4. Germline CDR1 is SEHNR and CDR2 is FQNEAQ (reference sequence). The CDR3 has 14 residues. In DNA, the CDR3 is TGTGCCAGCAGCCTTACAGGGGGCGATGAAAAACTGTTTTTT. Translating gives CASSLTGGDEKLFF.

The gene calls are TRBV10-3 and TRBJ2-2; D is uncertain. CDR1 ENHRY and CDR2 SYGVKD come from the germline V gene. The CDR3 totals 14 residues. Deletions cut 2 bases from V and 6 bases from J, with 10 bases between. The CDR3 bases are TGTGCCATCAGTGAGGGTCCTCGGGCCGGGGAGCTGTTTTTT. It translates to CAISEGPRAGELFF.

This clone appeared once. The chain recombines TRBV5-1 with TRBJ2-1, with D possibly matching TRBD2 (6 bases). The CDR3 is 15 amino acids. V was shortened by 4 bases and J by 1 base, with 12 bases between the two germline ends. Germline V lookup: CDR1 SGHRS, CDR2 YFSETQ. CDR3 protein: CASSNGGWSYNEQFF. The CDR3 bases are TGCGCCAGCAGCAACGGAGGGTGGTCCTACAATGAGCAGTTCTTC.

The rearrangement uses TRBV5-6 and TRBJ2-3; 7 nucleotides align to TRBD1. Germline V lookup: CDR1 SGHDT, CDR2 YYEEEE. The ends lost 4 bases at V and 2 bases at J; junction bases unmatched: 4. The length of the CDR3 is 14 residues. CDR3 residues: CASSPGQNTDTQYF. The CDR3 DNA is TGTGCCAGCAGCCCGGGACAGAACACAGATACGCAGTATTTT.

CDR3 nucleotides: TGCGCCAGCAGCTCTCGACAGTACTACGAGCAGTACTTC. This gives the protein CASSSRQYYEQYF. V and J are TRBV5-1 and TRBJ2-7; weak D call: TRBD1 (5 bases). The CDR3 loop spans 13 amino acids. V shed 3 bases and J shed 3 bases, with 10 bases lying between them. Germline values: CDR1 SGHRS, CDR2 YFSETQ.

The chain is built from TRBV30 and TRBJ2-7, with 8 bases matching TRBD2. CDR1 is GTSNPN, CDR2 SVGIG, per germline (reference sequence). The CDR3 length is 14 residues. CDR3 nucleotides: TGTGGACCCGGGGGGGACGTCAGATTGGACGAGCAGTACTTC. Its protein is CGPGGDVRLDEQYF.

The chain joins TRBV10-3 to TRBJ2-5; 8 nucleotides align to TRBD2. This CDR3 has 19 residues. The V segment lost 8 bases and the J segment 0 bases; nucleotides outside the gene matches: 20. Germline CDR1 reads ENHRY; CDR2 reads SYGVKD. This CDR3 is CAISFSLGAGDWYQETQYF. The CDR3, as DNA: TGTGCCATCTCTTTTAGCCTGGGAGCGGGGGACTGGTACCAAGAGACCCAGTACTTC.

The genes are TRBV2 and TRBJ2-5; D unclear. Trimming cost V 0 bases and J 3 bases, with 8 bases left between them. Per germline, CDR1 SNHLY and CDR2 FYNNEI. The CDR3 runs 14 residues. The CDR3 bases are TGTGCCAGCAGTGAAGCTGCGGCTAAAGAGACCCAGTACTTC. Protein sequence: CASSEAAAKETQYF. The full variable domain, rest sourced from reference TRBV2 and TRBJ2-5, is EPEVTQTPSHQVTQMGQEVILRCVPISNHLYFYWYRQILGQKVEFLVSFYNNEISEKSEIFDDQFSVERPDGSNFTLKIRSTKLEDSAMYFCASSEAAAKETQYFGPGTRLLVL.

The chain combines TRBV5-1 with TRBJ2-5; tentatively, D is TRBD2 (6 bases). V gave up 7 bases and J gave up 0 bases, with 13 bases separating them. The germline V gene has CDR1 SGHRS and CDR2 YFSETQ. There are 14 residues in the CDR3. Here the CDR3 DNA reads TGCGCCAGCCTGGCGGGGCCGTACCAAGAGACCCAGTACTTC. Amino acid sequence: CASLAGPYQETQYF.

V is TRBV9 and J is TRBJ2-2, with a possible D match to TRBD2 (6 bases). The CDR3 sequence is 15 residues long. Trimming shortened V by 3 bases and J by 3 bases, and 12 bases separated the two germline ends. The V gene's germline CDR1 is SGDLS and CDR2 YYNGEE. The DNA for the CDR3 is TGTGCCAGCAGCGATCCTCGGGAGTACACCGGGGAGCTGTTTTTT. Its translation is CASSDPREYTGELFF.